Shown below are 31 T cell receptor beta chains from a single sample sequenced in a study of cytomegalovirus exposure and HLA in healthy donors. The PCR contained 60 Vbeta and 13 Jbeta primers. TCRdb's copy holds only in-frame clones and misses some; the assay was immunoSEQ multiplex PCR. This sample has about 120,000 clones, with about 74% found just once. The sequenced sample was PBMCs. Every receptor here comes from a woman in her thirties or forties in good health and CMV-seropositive.

The chain recombines TRBV7-2 with TRBJ1-5; D unclear. Germline values: CDR1 SGHTA, CDR2 FQGNSA. The CDR3 runs to 14 residues. V lost 3 bases, J lost 0 bases, and 6 bases lay in between. The CDR3 region is CASSFRDSNQPQHF. The CDR3 DNA follows: TGTGCCAGCAGCTTTCGAGATAGCAATCAGCCCCAGCATTTT.

This clone showed up just a few times. This chain uses TRBV5-6 with TRBJ2-3; weak D call: TRBD1 (6 bases). Trimming removed 2 bases from V and 6 bases from J, with 13 bases in between. CDR1 is SGHDT and CDR2 is YYEEEE in the germline V gene. The CDR3 extends over 14 amino acids. In nucleotides, the CDR3 is TGTGCCAGCAGCTTCATGGACAGAACGGATACGCAGTATTTT. Its translation is CASSFMDRTDTQYF. Looking up the rest from reference TRBV5-6 and TRBJ2-3 gives the full variable domain: DAGVTQSPTHLIKTRGQQVTLRCSPKSGHDTVSWYQQALGQGPQFIFQYYEEEERQRGNFPDRFSGHQFPNYSSELNVNALLLGDSALYLCASSFMDRTDTQYFGPGTRLTVL.

V is TRBV27 and J is TRBJ1-2, with 8 bases fitting TRBD1. Germline V CDR1 and CDR2: MNHEY, SMNVEV (reference sequence). V shed 5 bases, J shed 4 bases, and the junction held 3 bases outside the gene matches. The CDR3 sequence is 13 residues long. CDR3 DNA: TGTGCCAGCAGTCGACAGGGGAGCTATGGCTACACCTTC. Translating gives CASSRQGSYGYTF.

This chain joins TRBV2 and TRBJ2-5, with 8 positions matching TRBD2. J lost 0 bases, V lost 4 bases, and 4 bases had no gene match. The CDR3 runs to 15 residues. Germline CDR1 and CDR2: SNHLY and FYNNEI. CDR3 DNA: TGTGCCAGCAGTGGGGAGCGGGAGTACCAAGAGACCCAGTACTTC. This translates into CASSGEREYQETQYF. The full variable domain, with the rest looked up from reference TRBV2 and TRBJ2-5, is EPEVTQTPSHQVTQMGQEVILRCVPISNHLYFYWYRQILGQKVEFLVSFYNNEISEKSEIFDDQFSVERPDGSNFTLKIRSTKLEDSAMYFCASSGEREYQETQYFGPGTRLLVL.

This chain joins TRBV6-5 and TRBJ2-2; no clear D. This CDR3 has 12 residues. V was shortened by 7 bases and J by 5 bases, with 8 bases between the two germline ends. Per germline, CDR1 MNHEY and CDR2 SVGAGI. This chain's CDR3 is CASNRGTGELFF. Written as DNA, the CDR3 is TGTGCCAGCAACCGAGGTACCGGGGAGCTGTTTTTT.

This clone was detected a few times. This chain joins TRBV5-1 and TRBJ2-2, with 9 bases identical to TRBD2. J lost 2 bases, V lost 0 bases, and 2 bases had no gene match. The CDR3 is 16 residues long. CDR1 is SGHRS and CDR2 is YFSETQ in the germline V gene. The CDR3 here is CASSLELAGNTGELFF. CDR3 DNA: TGCGCCAGCAGCTTGGAGCTAGCGGGAAACACCGGGGAGCTGTTTTTT.

The DNA for the CDR3 is TGCGCCAGCAGCCAAGGGGGAGGCAACTCTGGGGCCAACGTCCTGACTTTC. Translation: CASSQGGGNSGANVLTF. The chain has TRBV4-1 and TRBJ2-6, with D perhaps matching TRBD2 (6 bases). Germline V gene data show CDR1 as MGHRA and CDR2 as YSYEKL. The CDR3 is made up of 17 amino acids. V lost 1 base to trimming and J lost 0 bases, with 10 bases between them.

The genes are TRBV7-9 and TRBJ1-1; D not certain. V lost 5 bases and J lost 3, with 16 bases in between. The germline V gene encodes CDR1 SEHNR and CDR2 FQNEAQ (reference sequence). The CDR3 totals 15 residues. This CDR3 is CASSARPVGDTEAFF. Written as DNA, the CDR3 is TGTGCCAGCAGCGCGCGACCCGTCGGGGACACTGAAGCTTTCTTT.

The chain recombines TRBV29-1 with TRBJ2-7, with 9 bases that match TRBD2. The CDR3 covers 16 residues. Losses at the gene ends were 4 bases for V and 0 bases for J; bases not matched to a gene: 10. Germline assignment: CDR1 SQVTM and CDR2 ANQGSEA. The CDR3 DNA reads TGCAGCGTTGTAGGGGGAGCGGGGGGAAGCTCCTACGAGCAGTACTTC. As protein: CSVVGGAGGSSYEQYF.

This chain connects TRBV7-2 to TRBJ2-5; 8 bases align to TRBD2. Per germline, CDR1 SGHTA and CDR2 FQGNSA. The V gene end was trimmed by 8 bases and the J gene end by 7 bases; junction bases not matched to a gene: 21. CDR3 length: 17 residues. The CDR3 protein is CASQATTSGSTGGTQYF. CDR3 nucleotide sequence: TGTGCCAGCCAAGCGACGACGAGCGGGAGCACCGGGGGGACCCAGTACTTC.

The V and J genes are TRBV7-2 and TRBJ1-2; 8 nucleotides line up with TRBD1. The length of the CDR3 is 15 residues. Looked up from germline, CDR1 is SGHTA and CDR2 is FQGNSA. The trim removed 5 bases at V and 4 bases at J, leaving 9 bases unmatched. CDR3 amino acids: CASSQGAGAGYGYTF. The DNA of the CDR3 is TGTGCCAGCAGCCAGGGGGCAGGGGCGGGCTATGGCTACACCTTC.

The gene calls are TRBV6-5 and TRBJ1-2; TRBD1 matches 8 bases. Germline V gene sequence: CDR1 MNHEY, CDR2 SVGAGI. This CDR3 spans 16 amino acids. With 0 bases clipped from V and 0 bases from J, the junction kept 3 bases outside the gene matches. CDR3 sequence: CASSYSKGQANYGYTF. The DNA for the CDR3 is TGTGCCAGCAGTTACTCGAAGGGACAGGCTAACTATGGCTACACCTTC.

The V call is TRBV29-1, the J call TRBJ2-7; maybe TRBD1 (6 bases). The V and J ends lost 5 bases and 4 bases respectively, with 9 bases between them. Germline V CDR1 and CDR2: SQVTM, ANQGSEA. The CDR3 is 11 residues long. The CDR3: CSVNRAYEQYF. The CDR3 DNA is TGCAGCGTTAACAGGGCATACGAGCAGTACTTC.

The chain uses TRBV6-5 and TRBJ2-1, with 7 bases fitting TRBD1. V lost 5 bases to trimming and J lost 4 bases; unmatched junction nucleotides: 8. CDR1 MNHEY and CDR2 SVGAGI come from the germline V gene. The CDR3 loop spans 15 amino acids. CDR3 loop: CASSIGTAEYNEQFF. Written as DNA, the CDR3 is TGTGCCAGCAGTATCGGGACAGCCGAATACAATGAGCAGTTCTTC.

The rearrangement joins TRBV4-2 to TRBJ2-7; TRBD2 is a possible D gene (7 bases). V lost 0 bases to trimming and J lost 4 bases, with 16 bases between them. The germline V gene has CDR1 LGHNA and CDR2 YNFKEQ. CDR3 size: 16 residues. The CDR3 DNA sequence: TGTGCCAGCAGCCAAGATTGGACGGGGGGCGGTTACGAGCAGTACTTC. Its translation is CASSQDWTGGGYEQYF.

For this clone: An end of the junction differs from the germline gene, which may be a read error. Other DNA sequences in the sample encode the same CDR3. In nucleotides, the CDR3 is TGCGCCAGTATCCCTCGGGTCGGTGAAGCTTTCTTT. Translated: CASIPRVGEAFF. The chain carries TRBV19 and TRBJ1-1; D remains ambiguous. The CDR3 length is 12 residues. Germline values: CDR1 LNHDA, CDR2 SQIVND (reference sequence).

The chain is built from TRBV19 and TRBJ2-4, with D perhaps matching TRBD1 (6 bases). The CDR3 has 17 residues. Trimming pared 7 bases from V and 0 bases from J, leaving 19 bases between. Germline CDR1 is LNHDA and CDR2 is SQIVND (reference sequence). The CDR3 reads CASTLIQGRIAKNIQYF. CDR3 coding DNA: TGTGCCAGTACTCTGATACAGGGACGGATAGCCAAAAACATTCAGTACTTC. The entire variable domain, with the rest obtained from reference TRBV19 and TRBJ2-4, is as follows: DGGITQSPKYLFRKEGQNVTLSCEQNLNHDAMYWYRQDPGQGLRLIYYSQIVNDFQKGDIAEGYSVSREKKESFPLTVTSAQKNPTAFYLCASTLIQGRIAKNIQYFGAGTRLSVL.

This clone was seen more than once but under ten times. The chain has TRBV4-1 and TRBJ1-2, with D perhaps matching TRBD1 (6 bases). The V gene's germline CDR1 is MGHRA and CDR2 YSYEKL. The V end lost 1 base, the J end lost 0 bases, and 9 bases lay between the germline ends. The CDR3 contains 15 residues. CDR3 DNA sequence: TGCGCCAGCAGCCAAGGGACAGAAGCTAACTATGGCTACACCTTC. Encoded protein: CASSQGTEANYGYTF.

The rearrangement joins TRBV28 to TRBJ2-7, with D maybe TRBD2 (6 bases). Trimming stripped 1 base from V and 0 bases from J, with 10 bases between. Germline assignment: CDR1 MDHEN and CDR2 SYDVKM. The CDR3 is 15 amino acids. This CDR3 is CASSLFGGSSYEQYF. The CDR3 DNA sequence: TGTGCCAGCAGTTTATTCGGGGGTAGCTCCTACGAGCAGTACTTC.

V and J are TRBV6-1 and TRBJ1-5; TRBD1 is a possible D gene (5 bases). The V gene's germline CDR1 is MNHNS and CDR2 SASEGT. This CDR3 has 11 amino acids. V was trimmed by 3 bases and J by 15 bases, leaving 12 bases between them. The CDR3 sequence: CASSDRVFRHF. As DNA, the CDR3 is TGTGCCAGCAGTGACAGGGTATTCCGGCATTTT.

The rearrangement links TRBV5-1 to TRBJ2-2, with TRBD2 as a possible D gene (5 bases). The CDR3 is 15 amino acids. Germline CDR1 reads SGHRS; CDR2 reads YFSETQ. V was clipped by 4 bases and J by 5 bases, with 15 bases between them. CDR3 in amino acids: CASSPDARRTGELFF. CDR3 in DNA: TGCGCCAGCAGCCCTGATGCCCGGAGGACCGGGGAGCTGTTTTTT.

This rearrangement joins TRBV29-1 to TRBJ2-7, with TRBD2 identical over 13 bases. CDR3 length: 16 residues. J gave up 3 bases and V 1 base, and 6 bases lay outside the gene matches. CDR1 and CDR2 (germline): SQVTM, ANQGSEA. The CDR3 is CSVEGLGTSGDYEQYF. DNA of the CDR3: TGCAGCGTTGAAGGCCTCGGGACTAGCGGGGACTACGAGCAGTACTTC.

The V and J genes are TRBV25-1 and TRBJ2-7; D is uncertain. The germline V gene has CDR1 MGHDK and CDR2 SYGVNS. Trimming removed 2 bases from V and 0 bases from J, with 8 bases in between. The CDR3 runs to 14 residues. This chain's CDR3 is CASSEHEFSYEQYF. The DNA of the CDR3 is TGTGCCAGCAGTGAACACGAGTTCTCCTACGAGCAGTACTTC.

The CDR3 DNA is TGCGCCAGCAGCTTGGCCGGCGGGGGCGTAGGGGAGACCCAGTACTTC. Translation: CASSLAGGGVGETQYF. The chain recombines TRBV5-1 with TRBJ2-5; TRBD2 is a possible D gene (7 bases). The CDR3 totals 16 residues. Per germline, CDR1 SGHRS and CDR2 YFSETQ. Trimming cost V 0 bases and J 5 bases, with 17 bases left between them.

The chain joins TRBV9 to TRBJ2-3; TRBD2 aligns across 10 bases. From germline, CDR1 is SGDLS and CDR2 YYNGEE. This CDR3 region has 17 residues. The V gene end was trimmed by 3 bases and the J gene end by 4 bases; junction bases not matched to a gene: 11. CDR3 in amino acids: CASSDSPLAGVADTQYF. The DNA for the CDR3 is TGTGCCAGCAGCGACAGCCCGCTAGCGGGAGTGGCAGATACGCAGTATTTT.

This chain links TRBV19 with TRBJ1-5, with a possible D match to TRBD1 (5 bases). The V gene's germline CDR1 is LNHDA and CDR2 SQIVND (reference sequence). V lost 2 bases and J lost 1, with 12 bases in between. The CDR3 loop spans 16 amino acids. The CDR3 spells CASSISGGRSNQPQHF. In DNA, the CDR3 is TGTGCCAGTAGTATATCCGGGGGGAGGAGCAATCAGCCCCAGCATTTT. Full variable domain (missing parts from reference TRBV19 and TRBJ1-5): DGGITQSPKYLFRKEGQNVTLSCEQNLNHDAMYWYRQDPGQGLRLIYYSQIVNDFQKGDIAEGYSVSREKKESFPLTVTSAQKNPTAFYLCASSISGGRSNQPQHFGDGTRLSIL.

The chain couples TRBV29-1 to TRBJ1-6, with D tentatively TRBD1 (6 bases). This CDR3 contains 19 residues. The ends were cut back, 6 bases at V and 0 bases at J, with 24 bases in the middle. CDR1 is SQVTM and CDR2 is ANQGSEA in the germline V gene. The DNA for the CDR3 is TGCAGCGTGGCGGGGGGGGCAGGGAGTCCCAGCTCCTATAATTCACCCCTCCACTTT. Its translation: CSVAGGAGSPSSYNSPLHF.

This sequence joins TRBV30 and TRBJ1-5; D call uncertain. The CDR3 runs to 15 residues. In germline, CDR1 is GTSNPN, CDR2 SVGIG (reference sequence). V lost 3 bases and J lost 3, with 15 bases in between. The CDR3 loop is CAWSYERGPNQPQHF. CDR3 coding DNA: TGTGCCTGGAGCTATGAGCGGGGTCCCAATCAGCCCCAGCATTTT. Full variable domain (remainder filled in from reference TRBV30 and TRBJ1-5): SQTIHQWPATLVQPVGSPLSLECTVEGTSNPNLYWYRQAAGRGLQLLFYSVGIGQISSEVPQNLSASRPQDRQFILSSKKLLLSDSGFYLCAWSYERGPNQPQHFGDGTRLSIL.

The gene calls are TRBV6-5 and TRBJ2-1; tentative D call: TRBD1 (6 bases). The CDR3 totals 13 residues. Trimming left V 0 bases short and J 10 bases short, with 10 bases between. Looked up from germline, CDR1 is MNHEY and CDR2 is SVGAGI. CDR3 in amino acids: CASSYSKRGEQFF. In DNA, the CDR3 is TGTGCCAGCAGTTACTCGAAAAGGGGGGAGCAGTTCTTC.

The gene calls are TRBV2 and TRBJ2-3; no definite D call. This CDR3 is 14 amino acids long. Trimming left V 6 bases short and J 2 bases short, with 12 bases between. Germline V gene lookup returns CDR1 SNHLY and CDR2 FYNNEI. As DNA, the CDR3 is TGTGCCAGCAGAGGCGGTATCGACACAGATACGCAGTATTTT. Residues: CASRGGIDTDTQYF.

The rearrangement uses TRBV18 and TRBJ2-5; D might be TRBD1 (6 bases). Per the germline V gene, CDR1 is KGHSH and CDR2 is LQKENI. CDR3 length: 14 amino acids. V lost 4 bases, J lost 0 bases, and 9 bases lay in between. CDR3 protein: CASSQRQDQETQYF. The CDR3 DNA sequence: TGTGCCAGCTCACAAAGACAGGACCAAGAGACCCAGTACTTC. The full variable domain, completed using reference TRBV18 and TRBJ2-5, is NAGVMQNPRHLVRRRGQEARLRCSPMKGHSHVYWYRQLPEEGLKFMVYLQKENIIDESGMPKERFSAEFPKEGPSILRIQQVVRGDSAAYFCASSQRQDQETQYFGPGTRLLVL.